The present entry profiles one T cell receptor (beta chain) with its context. As yet, its antigen is unknown. The sample holds other DNA sequences that translate to the same CDR3. The CDR3 loop spans 12 amino acids. Germline V gives CDR1 SEHNR, CDR2 FQNEAQ (reference sequence). With 5 bases removed from V and 0 bases from J, the gap between germline ends came to 5 bases. This entry is derived from a study of siplizumab effects on memory and regulatory T cells. The study assayed around 92,000 TCR templates per sample. Sequencing used immunoSEQ multiplex PCR; TCRdb keeps in-frame clones, though not all of them. The sample includes over 65,000 clones, approximately 95% of them seen just once. General observations from the study: Memory cells seemed less diverse than naive T cells, which seemed major alloresponse contributors.

This chain connects TRBV7-9 to TRBJ2-7; D is ambiguous. Sample: CD8+ T cells sorted from blood. This TCR was sampled from a human donor in good health. The DNA of the CDR3 is TGTGCCAGCAGCCCGAGCTCCTACGAGCAGTACTTC. Encoded protein: CASSPSSYEQYF.